Listed here is a single T cell receptor beta chain. Repertoires were generated with immunoSEQ multiplex PCR, while TCRdb's copy carries only in-frame clones and drops some. The sample holds some 7,300 clones; around 73% are singletons and the top ten take around 6.4%. The sample is drawn from a study of immune evolution from preneoplasia to lung adenocarcinoma. The CDR3 contains 13 residues. V was cut by 6 bases and J by 5 bases, with 13 bases left in between. Germline V gives CDR1 SGHAT, CDR2 FQNNGV. Source material: FFPE adjacent normal lung tissue. The V call is TRBV11-2, the J call TRBJ2-5, with a possible D match to TRBD2 (6 bases). The TCR comes from a person in their sixties or seventies with lung adenocarcinoma. CDR3 DNA: TGTGCCAGCAGTTTTGGAGGGAGTGAGACCCAGTACTTC. Its protein is CASSFGGSETQYF.